The 2 T cell receptor beta chains presented below share a single source sample, sequenced in a study of blood T cell repertoires in COVID-19. Data came from immunoSEQ multiplex PCR; TCRdb stores just in-frame clones and leaves some out. The table lists around 430,000 clones, about 87% of them singletons. The sample consisted of PBMCs or T cells enriched from blood (not recorded which). These receptors were obtained from a woman aged 45-65 years who had recovered from COVID-19.

The chain uses TRBV3-1 (or the pseudogene TRBV3-2) and TRBJ1-4; possibly TRBD1 for D (5 bases). CDR3 length equals 17 residues. V was shortened by 4 bases and J by 0 bases, with 15 bases between the two germline ends. In germline, CDR1 is LGHDT, CDR2 YNNKEL (reference sequence). The CDR3 sequence is CASSREGLQSTNEKLFF. CDR3 nucleotide sequence: TGTGCCAGCAGCCGAGAGGGGCTTCAATCAACTAATGAAAAACTGTTTTTT.

The chain is built from TRBV4-3 and TRBJ1-5; 7 bases map to TRBD1. After removal of 0 bases from V and 0 bases from J, the junction contained 11 bases not matched to a gene. The CDR3 runs 19 residues. Germline-derived CDR1 and CDR2 are LGHNA and YSLEER. As DNA, the CDR3 is TGCGCCAGCAGCCAAGATCTGGCCCCGGGACAGATTAGCAATCAGCCCCAGCATTTT. This sequence encodes CASSQDLAPGQISNQPQHF.